This paragraph reports one T cell receptor beta chain. The sample is drawn from a study of molecular identifiers for immune sequencing clone quantification. CDR1 and CDR2 (germline): MNHEY, SVGEGT. V dropped 5 bases and J dropped 3; count of bases not matched to a gene: 8. This CDR3 has 16 residues. TCRdb re-analysed the PCR reads in MiXCR, keeping a single row per CDR3 protein. The table lists approximately 680,000 distinct CDR3 sequences, roughly 25% of them singletons. This receptor was taken from a human donor in good health. Some libraries in this study had Jurkat cell RNA spiked in. The genes are TRBV6-2 or TRBV6-3 and TRBJ2-1, with 9 bases lining up with TRBD2. The specimen was naive CD8+ T cells from blood, with Jurkat cell RNA spiked in. Sample subset: FACS-sorted CD8+CD4-CCR7+CD45RA+ naive T cells. The DNA for the CDR3 is TGTGCCAGCAGTCCCAGCGGGACTAGCAGCTACAATGAGCAGTTCTTC. It is translated as CASSPSGTSSYNEQFF.